The rows below give T cell receptor beta chains drawn from one sample of a study of cytomegalovirus exposure and HLA in healthy donors. The table came from immunoSEQ multiplex PCR; TCRdb's copy has only in-frame clones and leaves some out. Of a few hundred thousand clones listed, approximately 86% were seen once; the top ten hold 1%. The sample consisted of PBMCs. Source of these receptors: a woman in her late teens or twenties in good health and CMV-seronegative. CDR3s include the opening cysteine and the closing phenylalanine or tryptophan. The D gene is left open where the match is weak. Clone sizes are given selectively: once, few, many, or a class where the clone is expanded.

CDR3: CAWSDPLGPQETQYF
DNA: TGTGCCTGGAGTGATCCCCTTGGGCCCCAAGAGACCCAGTACTTC
J: TRBJ2-5
D: .
size: once
V: TRBV30

CDR3: CASRYTQGYQPQHF
DNA: TGTGCCAGCAGATACACCCAGGGATATCAGCCCCAGCATTTT
J: TRBJ1-5
D: .
size: .
V: TRBV28

CDR3: CASSSGSPSSYNEQFF
DNA: TGCGCCAGCAGCTCGGGGTCCCCAAGCTCCTACAATGAGCAGTTCTTC
J: TRBJ2-1
D: .
size: .
V: TRBV5-1

CDR3: CSVDGGLAGSYEQYF
DNA: TGCAGCGTTGATGGAGGTCTAGCGGGTAGCTACGAGCAGTACTTC
J: TRBJ2-7
D: TRBD2
size: .
V: TRBV29-1

CDR3: CASSQRTGGGYTF
DNA: TGTGCCAGCAGCCAACGGACAGGGGGTGGCTACACCTTC
J: TRBJ1-2
D: TRBD1
size: .
V: TRBV16

CDR3: CARSLGASVAYNEQFF
DNA: TGTGCCAGAAGCTTGGGGGCTAGCGTGGCCTACAATGAGCAGTTCTTC
J: TRBJ2-1
D: .
size: .
V: TRBV5-3

CDR3: CASSLVRRDLDTEAFF
DNA: TGTGCCAGCAGCTTAGTGAGACGGGACTTGGACACTGAAGCTTTCTTT
J: TRBJ1-1
D: .
size: .
V: TRBV7-8

CDR3: CASRILDRKTTGELFF
DNA: TGTGCCAGCAGAATTTTGGACAGGAAGACCACCGGGGAGCTGTTTTTT
J: TRBJ2-2
D: TRBD1
size: .
V: TRBV11-2

CDR3: CSVFGRGSREQETQYF
DNA: TGCAGCGTCTTTGGGAGGGGGTCTAGGGAACAAGAGACCCAGTACTTC
J: TRBJ2-5
D: .
size: .
V: TRBV29-1

CDR3: CATSRDSGGETQYF
DNA: TGTGCCACCAGCAGAGATTCCGGGGGAGAGACCCAGTACTTC
J: TRBJ2-5
D: .
size: .
V: TRBV15

CDR3: CASRPDGKNYGYTF
DNA: TGTGCCAGCAGGCCGGACGGGAAGAACTATGGCTACACCTTC
J: TRBJ1-2
D: .
size: once
V: TRBV27

CDR3: CASSNRQVNTEAFF
DNA: TGCGCCAGCAGCAATAGACAGGTAAACACTGAAGCTTTCTTT
J: TRBJ1-1
D: .
size: .
V: TRBV4-1

CDR3: CASSVSLAAYEQYF
DNA: TGTGCCAGCTCCGTTTCACTAGCGGCCTACGAGCAGTACTTC
J: TRBJ2-7
D: TRBD2
size: .
V: TRBV18

CDR3: CASSEALDRSYEQYF
DNA: TGTGCCAGCAGTGAAGCCCTGGACAGATCCTACGAGCAGTACTTC
J: TRBJ2-7
D: .
size: .
V: TRBV2

CDR3: CASSSIAGGYTDTQYF
DNA: TGCGCCAGCAGCTCGATAGCGGGAGGCTACACAGATACGCAGTATTTT
J: TRBJ2-3
D: TRBD2
size: .
V: TRBV5-1

CDR3: CASSLRGRGDMNTEAFF
DNA: TGTGCCAGCAGCCTCCGAGGGAGAGGTGACATGAACACTGAAGCTTTCTTT
J: TRBJ1-1
D: .
size: few
V: TRBV21-1